This T cell receptor beta chain is from a study of OX40 agonist ivuxolimab in advanced cancers. About the study: Given to patients was ivuxolimab, an agonistic anti-OX40 (CD134) antibody. Checkpoint inhibitors had been given previously to 35% to 50% of patients.

Study-wide results and limits: At 0.1 to 3.0 mg/kg and by week 6, CD4+ and CD8+ T cells in the blood had expanded clonally. There were, on average, more expanded clones in CD8+ T cells than in CD4+.

Points on this clone: Its antigen remains unknown.

Sequencing used immunoSEQ multiplex PCR; TCRdb keeps in-frame clones, though not all of them. Here the sample spans over 150,000 clones, 90% to 95% being singletons. Per germline, CDR1 SQVTM and CDR2 ANQGSEA. The CDR3 is 10 amino acids. Trimming removed 7 bases from V and 4 bases from J, with 7 bases in between. Sample: CD4+ or CD8+ T cells sorted from blood, taken in a trial of the OX40 agonist ivuxolimab. This TCR was sampled from an adult with an advanced solid tumor such as melanoma, head and neck, liver or kidney cancer. The V gene is TRBV29-1, the J gene TRBJ2-5; D not certain. The DNA of the CDR3 is TGCAGCGCGGGTATAGAGACCCAGTACTTC. Residues: CSAGIETQYF.